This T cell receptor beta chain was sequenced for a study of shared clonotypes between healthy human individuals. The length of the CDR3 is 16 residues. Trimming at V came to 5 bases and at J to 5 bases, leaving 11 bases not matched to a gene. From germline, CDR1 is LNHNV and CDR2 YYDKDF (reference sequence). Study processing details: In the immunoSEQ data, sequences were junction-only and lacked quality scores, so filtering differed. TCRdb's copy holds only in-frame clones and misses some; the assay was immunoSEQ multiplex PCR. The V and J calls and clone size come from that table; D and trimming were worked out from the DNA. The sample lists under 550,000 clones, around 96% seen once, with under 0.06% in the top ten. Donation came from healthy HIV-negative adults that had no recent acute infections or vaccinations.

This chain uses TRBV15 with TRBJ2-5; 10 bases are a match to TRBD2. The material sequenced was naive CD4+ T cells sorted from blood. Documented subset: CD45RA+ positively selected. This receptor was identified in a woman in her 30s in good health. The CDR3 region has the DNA TGTGCCACCAGCGGCCTGGCTAATAGCGGGAGGGAGACCCAGTACTTC. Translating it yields CATSGLANSGRETQYF.